These 15 T cell receptor beta chains originate from one sample sequenced in a study of cytomegalovirus exposure and HLA in healthy donors. PCR primers comprised 60 Vbeta and 13 Jbeta primers. Sequenced by immunoSEQ multiplex PCR; TCRdb stores in-frame clones only, minus some. The sample lists 60,000 to 100,000 clones, around 79% occurring once. Sample: PBMCs. These receptors were taken from a male donor in good health and CMV-seropositive.

The V call is TRBV18, the J call TRBJ2-2, with D tentatively TRBD2 (6 bases). Trimming took off 3 bases at V and 4 bases at J, with 15 bases between the two ends. The CDR3 covers 16 residues. Germline values: CDR1 KGHSH, CDR2 LQKENI. The CDR3 sequence: CASSPLTGVGTGELFF. CDR3 in DNA: TGTGCCAGCTCACCTCTTACGGGAGTGGGCACCGGGGAGCTGTTTTTT.

V usage is TRBV18 and J usage is TRBJ2-2; 7 nucleotides line up with TRBD1. Trimming removed 3 bases from V and 3 bases from J; junction bases left unmatched: 10. The CDR3 sequence is 17 residues long. CDR1 is KGHSH, CDR2 LQKENI, per germline. CDR3 nucleotides: TGTGCCAGCTCACCGCCTTCGGGACAGAGTTACACCGGGGAGCTGTTTTTT. Encoded protein: CASSPPSGQSYTGELFF.

In DNA form, the CDR3 reads TGCGCCAGCAGCCAAATTTTGCGGACAGCGAACACCGGGGAGCTGTTTTTT. Translating it yields CASSQILRTANTGELFF. The rearrangement joins TRBV4-1 to TRBJ2-2; a possible D gene is TRBD1 (6 bases). Germline V gene data show CDR1 as MGHRA and CDR2 as YSYEKL. The CDR3 length is 17 residues. V was cut by 2 bases and J by 0 bases, with 13 bases left in between.

This chain uses TRBV7-2 with TRBJ2-7; 16 nucleotides align to TRBD2. Germline CDR1 reads SGHTA; CDR2 reads FQGNSA. The ends lost 4 bases at V and 9 bases at J; junction bases unmatched: 6. The CDR3 is made up of 15 amino acids. The CDR3 region is CASSSGTSGRVRQYF. The CDR3 DNA reads as TGTGCCAGCAGCTCGGGGACTAGCGGGAGGGTTAGGCAGTACTTC.

DNA for the CDR3: TGTGCCAGCAGTTACTCGAGCGGACTCTACGAGCAGTACTTC. The encoded protein is CASSYSSGLYEQYF. The chain has TRBV6-5 and TRBJ2-7; TRBD2 is a possible D gene (5 bases). V shed 0 bases and J shed 3 bases, with 9 bases lying between them. The CDR3 runs 14 residues. Germline V gene sequence: CDR1 MNHEY, CDR2 SVGAGI.

The chain links TRBV19 to TRBJ1-2; D uncertain. The CDR3 has 13 amino acids. Germline loops: CDR1 LNHDA, CDR2 SQIVND (reference sequence). With 6 bases removed from V and 4 bases from J, the gap between germline ends came to 12 bases. CDR3 protein: CASSPGSLYGYTF. The CDR3 DNA sequence: TGTGCCAGTAGCCCGGGATCCCTCTATGGCTACACCTTC.

This rearrangement joins TRBV2 to TRBJ2-7; TRBD1 agrees at 8 bases. Trimming removed 7 bases from V and 0 bases from J; junction bases left unmatched: 17. The CDR3 runs to 18 residues. Germline values: CDR1 SNHLY, CDR2 FYNNEI. The DNA of the CDR3 is TGTGCCAGCAATCGCCCGACCAACTCGGACAGGGCCTCCTACGAGCAGTACTTC. This codes for CASNRPTNSDRASYEQYF.

Only a few counts were recorded for this clone. The chain has TRBV5-4 and TRBJ1-4, with no clear D. Between the trimmed V and J ends, which lost 2 bases and 0 bases, there was a span of 8 bases. Per the germline V gene, CDR1 is SGHNT and CDR2 is YYREEE (reference sequence). The CDR3 runs 15 residues. The CDR3 here is CASSLDTATNEKLFF. The CDR3 DNA is TGTGCCAGCAGCTTAGACACTGCAACTAATGAAAAACTGTTTTTT.

This chain connects TRBV6-5 to TRBJ1-5; a possible D gene is TRBD1 (5 bases). Germline CDR1 MNHEY, CDR2 SVGAGI. The CDR3 sequence is 14 residues long. V lost 8 bases and J lost 2, with 13 bases in between. CDR3 region: CASASQQGNQPQHF. The CDR3 nucleotides read TGTGCCAGCGCATCGCAACAGGGCAATCAGCCCCAGCATTTT.

In this sample, this clone turned up a few times. The rearrangement uses TRBV10-2 and TRBJ1-2; D not resolved. CDR1 WSHSY and CDR2 SAAADI come from the germline V gene. V was trimmed by 2 bases and J by 0 bases, leaving 13 bases between them. CDR3 length equals 16 residues. CDR3 amino acids: CASSERVQRSNYGYTF. CDR3 DNA sequence: TGCGCCAGCAGTGAGAGAGTCCAAAGATCTAACTATGGCTACACCTTC.

CDR3 region: CASRGASSYNEQFF. The CDR3 DNA is TGTGCCAGTAGGGGAGCAAGCTCCTACAATGAGCAGTTCTTC. The genes are TRBV19 and TRBJ2-1; D perhaps matches TRBD2 (5 bases). CDR1 LNHDA and CDR2 SQIVND come from the germline V gene (reference sequence). The CDR3 runs 14 residues. The ends were cut back, 6 bases at V and 0 bases at J, with 9 bases in the middle.

The chain links TRBV28 to TRBJ2-3; 7 bases are shared with TRBD2. Trimming cost V 8 bases and J 4 bases; bases outside gene matches: 12. Germline V lookup: CDR1 MDHEN, CDR2 SYDVKM. The CDR3 is made up of 15 amino acids. The CDR3 region is CASRDYTVAPDTQYF. The CDR3, as DNA: TGTGCCAGCCGGGACTATACGGTGGCGCCAGATACGCAGTATTTT.

The chain recombines TRBV7-2 with TRBJ2-1, with TRBD2 matching over 10 bases. The CDR3 runs 13 residues. Germline V gene sequence: CDR1 SGHTA, CDR2 FQGNSA. V shed 5 bases, J shed 9 bases, and the junction held 4 bases outside the gene matches. CDR3 region: CASSPGLAAEQFF. The CDR3 DNA reads as TGTGCCAGCAGCCCCGGACTAGCGGCTGAGCAGTTCTTC. Full variable domain (remainder filled in from reference TRBV7-2 and TRBJ2-1): GAGVSQSPSNKVTEKGKDVELRCDPISGHTALYWYRQSLGQGLEFLIYFQGNSAPDKSGLPSDRFSAERTGGSVSTLTIQRTQQEDSAVYLCASSPGLAAEQFFGPGTRLTVL.

This chain links TRBV28 with TRBJ1-4; 9 bases map to TRBD1. Germline CDR1 reads MDHEN; CDR2 reads SYDVKM. The trim removed 5 bases at V and 8 bases at J, leaving 12 bases unmatched. The CDR3 totals 16 residues. The CDR3 DNA reads TGTGCCAGCAGTAGACTACAGGGGGCGGGGTACGAAAAACTGTTTTTT. It specifies CASSRLQGAGYEKLFF.

The rearrangement joins TRBV5-6 to TRBJ1-2; TRBD1 is a possible D gene (5 bases). The V end lost 5 bases, the J end lost 8 bases, and 13 bases lay between the germline ends. CDR3 size: 12 residues. Germline-derived CDR1 and CDR2 are SGHDT and YYEEEE. CDR3 DNA: TGTGCCAGCAGGCAGGGAGGTTCGGGCTACACCTTC. The encoded protein is CASRQGGSGYTF.